Following are 22 T cell receptor beta chains from one sample sequenced in a study of beta chain features in type 1 diabetes. Study-wide results and limits: Shorter TCRB CDR3s, moderately but significantly so, were found in Type 1 diabetes patients in all four CD4+ subsets.

Their target antigens are unknown. Expressed TCRB transcripts were sequenced, since all the RNA that had been isolated was reverse transcribed. Measured with immunoSEQ multiplex PCR; TCRdb has only the in-frame clones, and not every one. This table has about 170,000 clones, approximately 7.8% appearing once. The sample was central memory CD4+ T cells from blood. These TCRs come from a woman between 35 and 50 years old with type 1 diabetes.

The chain links TRBV28 to TRBJ1-1, with a possible D match to TRBD1 (5 bases). The V end was cut by 7 bases, the J end by 0 bases, with 15 bases between. The CDR3 loop spans 15 amino acids. From germline, CDR1 is MDHEN and CDR2 SYDVKM. The CDR3 loop reads CASTRPGVLNTEAFF. CDR3 sequence (DNA): TGTGCCAGCACCCGCCCGGGGGTCCTGAACACTGAAGCTTTCTTT.

This chain uses TRBV10-3 with TRBJ2-2; 7 positions match TRBD2. CDR1 and CDR2 (germline): ENHRY, SYGVKD. V lost 11 bases, J lost 1 base, and 7 bases stayed unmatched. The CDR3 sequence is 14 residues long. The CDR3, as DNA: TGTGCCTCCTCCGGCGGGGGGAACACCGGGGAGCTGTTTTTT. Its protein product is CASSGGGNTGELFF.

This clone has more than one count but fewer than ten. The chain joins TRBV4-3 to TRBJ1-1; 8 positions agree with TRBD1. This CDR3 region has 14 residues. Germline trimming cut 3 bases from V and 7 bases from J; bases unmatched to any gene: 7. Germline CDR1 is LGHNA and CDR2 is YSLEER. This CDR3 reads CASSQGGGTGEAFF. CDR3 sequence (DNA): TGCGCCAGCAGCCAGGGGGGAGGGACAGGTGAAGCTTTCTTT.

V is TRBV6-6 and J is TRBJ2-5; 9 nucleotides agree with TRBD1. CDR1 and CDR2 (germline): MNHNY, SVGAGI (reference sequence). The CDR3 totals 16 residues. J was trimmed by 3 bases and V by 7 bases; bases with no gene match: 12. The CDR3 nucleotides read TGTGCCAGCACCCACACCGGACAGGGGTCGGAAGAGACCCAGTACTTC. This codes for CASTHTGQGSEETQYF.

Worth noting for this clone: One end of the junction does not line up with germline, which may come from a read error. V is TRBV6-1 and J is TRBJ1-1; no clear D gene. The CDR3 runs to 13 residues. Looked up from germline, CDR1 is MNHNS and CDR2 is SASEGT. Written as DNA, the CDR3 is TGTGCCAGCAGTGGGCCATTGAAAACTGAAGCTTTCTTT. Translating gives CASSGPLKTEAFF.

The CDR3 sequence: CASSYRTGVHEQYF. CDR3 sequence (DNA): TGTGCCAGCAGTTACCGGACAGGGGTCCACGAGCAGTACTTC. This chain joins TRBV7-9 and TRBJ2-7; 9 bases map to TRBD1. J gave up 5 bases and V 6 bases, and 8 bases lay outside the gene matches. Germline V gene data show CDR1 as SEHNR and CDR2 as FQNEAQ (reference sequence). The CDR3 is 14 residues long.

The rearrangement joins TRBV15 to TRBJ1-4; 9 bases fit TRBD1. This CDR3 is built from 15 residues. V lost 4 bases, J lost 5 bases, and 5 bases stayed unmatched. The V gene's germline CDR1 is LNHNV and CDR2 YYDKDF (reference sequence). CDR3 residues: CATSKIQGANEKLFF. As DNA, the CDR3 is TGTGCCACCAGCAAAATACAGGGGGCGAATGAAAAACTGTTTTTT. Combining the CDR3 with reference TRBV15 and TRBJ1-4 gives the whole variable domain DAMVIQNPRYQVTQFGKPVTLSCSQTLNHNVMYWYQQKSSQAPKLLFHYYDKDFNNEADTPDNFQSRRPNTSFCFLDIRSPGLGDTAMYLCATSKIQGANEKLFFGSGTQLSVL.

The chain recombines TRBV4-1 with TRBJ2-3; 9 bases fit TRBD2. The CDR3 runs to 13 residues. The trim removed 4 bases at V and 5 bases at J, leaving 1 base unmatched. Germline V lookup: CDR1 MGHRA, CDR2 YSYEKL. CDR3 nucleotides: TGCGCCAGCAGCCTACTAGCGGGAGATACGCAGTATTTT. This translates into CASSLLAGDTQYF.

This clone has more than one count but fewer than ten. The chain's CDR3 is CASSQAGGRQEQFF. The CDR3 DNA reads TGTGCCAGCAGCCAGGCAGGGGGGAGACAGGAGCAGTTCTTC. This sequence joins TRBV28 and TRBJ2-1; a possible D gene is TRBD1 (7 bases). The CDR3 runs to 14 residues. The germline V and J ends were trimmed by 6 bases and 10 bases, with 19 bases remaining between them. CDR1 is MDHEN, CDR2 SYDVKM, per germline.

The J gene is TRBJ2-1, the V gene TRBV7-3, with 8 bases that match TRBD2. The CDR3 sequence is 15 residues long. Germline CDR1 SGHTA, CDR2 FQGTGA. J gave up 5 bases and V 2 bases, and 5 bases lay outside the gene matches. CDR3 nucleotides: TGTGCCAGCAGCTTACAAGCGGGAGTTAACAATGAGCAGTTCTTC. Its translation: CASSLQAGVNNEQFF.

This clone was seen only a few times. This rearrangement joins TRBV5-1 to TRBJ2-7, with a tentative D call TRBD2 (6 bases). V was clipped by 4 bases and J by 2 bases, with 19 bases between them. This CDR3 region has 16 residues. Germline CDR1 reads SGHRS; CDR2 reads YFSETQ. The CDR3 nucleotides read TGCGCCAGCAGCGTCTCCGTCGGGGGTGCACCCTACGAGCAGTACTTC. Translated, it gives CASSVSVGGAPYEQYF. Full variable domain (remainder filled in from reference TRBV5-1 and TRBJ2-7): KAGVTQTPRYLIKTRGQQVTLSCSPISGHRSVSWYQQTPGQGLQFLFEYFSETQRNKGNFPGRFSGRQFSNSRSEMNVSTLELGDSALYLCASSVSVGGAPYEQYFGPGTRLTVT.

This clone showed up just a few times. The V gene is TRBV20-1, the J gene TRBJ1-2; no clear D. The CDR3 totals 11 residues. The germline gives CDR1 DFQATT, CDR2 SNEGSKA (reference sequence). CDR3 nucleotide sequence: TGCAGACCCAGTACCAGGTCGGGCTACACCTTC. This translates into CRPSTRSGYTF.

This clone was counted between two and nine times. V and J are TRBV29-1 and TRBJ1-1; D remains unclear. The CDR3 covers 12 residues. Trimming removed 7 bases from V and 1 base from J, with 10 bases in between. Germline V CDR1 and CDR2: SQVTM, ANQGSEA. Here the CDR3 reads CSARLSNTEAFF. CDR3 coding DNA: TGCAGCGCGAGACTCTCGAACACTGAAGCTTTCTTT. The entire variable domain, with the rest obtained from reference TRBV29-1 and TRBJ1-1, is as follows: SAVISQKPSRDICQRGTSLTIQCQVDSQVTMMFWYRQQPGQSLTLIATANQGSEATYESGFVIDKFPISRPNLTFSTLTVSNMSPEDSSIYLCSARLSNTEAFFGQGTRLTVV.

This clone was picked up many times. The chain employs TRBV18 and TRBJ1-1, with D perhaps TRBD1 (6 bases). The V end lost 3 bases, the J end lost 6 bases, and 14 bases lay between the germline ends. The CDR3 has 14 residues. Germline CDR1 KGHSH, CDR2 LQKENI. The CDR3 DNA follows: TGTGCCAGCTCACCCTCACAGGGTAAGGCTGAAGCTTTCTTT. Its protein is CASSPSQGKAEAFF.

This clone occurred a few times. CDR3 region: CASSGRVPNTEAFF. The CDR3 coding sequence is TGTGCCAGCAGTGGCCGAGTCCCGAACACTGAAGCTTTCTTT. J is TRBJ1-1 and V is TRBV2; D gene unclear. This CDR3 comprises 14 residues. CDR1 is SNHLY, CDR2 FYNNEI, per germline. The V gene lost 4 bases and the J gene lost 1 base, with 10 bases spanning the gap.

This clone occurred a few times. V is TRBV10-3 and J is TRBJ1-5; D perhaps matches TRBD1 (5 bases). Trimming pared 3 bases from V and 5 bases from J, leaving 11 bases between. The CDR3 runs 14 residues. Per the germline V gene, CDR1 is ENHRY and CDR2 is SYGVKD. The CDR3 protein is CAISDYGGDQPQHF. CDR3 coding DNA: TGTGCCATCAGTGATTACGGAGGGGATCAGCCCCAGCATTTT.

The rearrangement uses TRBV4-1 and TRBJ2-1; TRBD1 agrees at 9 bases. Germline V gene sequence: CDR1 MGHRA, CDR2 YSYEKL. Trimming took 0 bases from V and 2 from J; bases not matched to a gene: 5. The CDR3 is 17 residues long. The CDR3 DNA follows: TGCGCCAGCAGCCAAGAGAGCACAGGGGGCGCCTACAATGAGCAGTTCTTC. This sequence encodes CASSQESTGGAYNEQFF.

The chain carries TRBV6-6 and TRBJ1-1; the D is unclear. V was trimmed by 6 bases and J by 0 bases, leaving 11 bases between them. Looked up from germline, CDR1 is MNHNY and CDR2 is SVGAGI (reference sequence). This CDR3 comprises 14 residues. The CDR3 here is CASRQTEMNTEAFF. The CDR3 DNA follows: TGTGCCAGCAGACAGACGGAAATGAACACTGAAGCTTTCTTT.

The rearrangement joins TRBV18 to TRBJ1-1; the match to TRBD1 covers 11 bases. V shed 2 bases, J shed 1 base, and the junction held 6 bases outside the gene matches. The germline V gene encodes CDR1 KGHSH and CDR2 LQKENI. The CDR3 sequence is 17 residues long. CDR3 in amino acids: CASSPIGQGAANTEAFF. CDR3 DNA sequence: TGTGCCAGCTCACCAATCGGACAGGGGGCTGCGAACACTGAAGCTTTCTTT. The complete variable domain, with remaining parts taken from reference TRBV18 and TRBJ1-1, reads NAGVMQNPRHLVRRRGQEARLRCSPMKGHSHVYWYRQLPEEGLKFMVYLQKENIIDESGMPKERFSAEFPKEGPSILRIQQVVRGDSAAYFCASSPIGQGAANTEAFFGQGTRLTVV.

The chain employs TRBV2 and TRBJ2-7, with D possibly TRBD1 on 6 matching bases. V lost 3 bases, J lost 2 bases, and 14 bases lay in between. The CDR3 runs 15 residues. The germline V gene encodes CDR1 SNHLY and CDR2 FYNNEI. The CDR3 spells CASSDISTGTYEQYF. CDR3 nucleotides: TGTGCCAGCAGTGATATTTCCACAGGGACCTACGAGCAGTACTTC.

V is TRBV5-1 and J is TRBJ2-3; TRBD2 is a possible D gene (5 bases). CDR3 size: 14 residues. With 0 bases removed from V and 2 bases from J, the gap between germline ends came to 7 bases. Germline V gene data show CDR1 as SGHRS and CDR2 as YFSETQ. CDR3 in DNA: TGCGCCAGCAGCTTGGGGACTTTCACAGATACGCAGTATTTT. Translation gives CASSLGTFTDTQYF.

Only a few counts were recorded for this clone. The chain combines TRBV5-6 with TRBJ2-2, with D unclear. Germline assignment: CDR1 SGHDT and CDR2 YYEEEE. CDR3 size: 13 residues. V gave up 0 bases and J gave up 5 bases, with 5 bases separating them. In DNA, the CDR3 is TGTGCCAGCAGCTTGGACTTGACCGGGGAGCTGTTTTTT. Residues: CASSLDLTGELFF.